This T cell receptor beta chain appears in the sequencing data of a study of cytomegalovirus exposure and HLA in healthy donors. Study overall: The study placed roughly four fifths of its 398 genotyped donors in the Caucasian-associated ancestry cluster. Study-level points and caveats: Roughly even sequencing depth across donors was the assumption behind the presence/absence analyses.

PCR employed 60 Vbeta and 13 Jbeta primers. Repertoires were generated with immunoSEQ multiplex PCR, while TCRdb's copy carries only in-frame clones and drops some. Its table lists fewer than 100,000 clones. A remark on this clone: Its antigen is not identified. One end of the junction is discordant with germline, which a read error may explain.

CDR1 and CDR2 from the germline V gene are ENHRY and SYGVKD. The CDR3 sequence is 14 residues long. Sequenced input: PBMCs. This sequence was found in a man aged 45-65 years in good health and CMV-seronegative. The genes are TRBV10-3 and TRBJ1-6; D gene ambiguous. The CDR3: CAISESSFNSPLHF. CDR3 bases: TGTGCCATCAGTGAGTCGTCCTTTAATTCACCCCTCCACTTT.